This passage covers 16 T cell receptor beta chains from one sample sequenced in a study of blood T cell repertoires in COVID-19. Libraries were prepared by immunoSEQ multiplex PCR; TCRdb keeps only in-frame clonotypes and omits some of them. Here the sample spans about 34,000 clones, approximately 71% being singletons. The sample consisted of peripheral blood. The origin of the receptors is a human donor in a cohort sampled during active COVID-19.

This sequence joins TRBV10-1 and TRBJ1-1; D remains unclear. Looked up from germline, CDR1 is WNHNN and CDR2 is SYGVQD (reference sequence). Trimming left V 5 bases short and J 1 base short, with 14 bases between. The CDR3 spans 15 residues. CDR3 nucleotides: TGCGCCAGCAGTTGTTCTCTAGATAGGAACACTGAAGCTTTCTTT. Translated, it gives CASSCSLDRNTEAFF.

The rearrangement uses TRBV5-4 and TRBJ2-1; D is unresolved. The CDR3 has 14 residues. Trimming left V 1 base short and J 2 bases short, with 7 bases between. Germline CDR1 SGHNT, CDR2 YYREEE (reference sequence). CDR3 sequence reads: CASSLKLPYNEQFF. CDR3 bases: TGTGCCAGCAGCTTGAAGCTCCCCTACAATGAGCAGTTCTTC.

The chain couples TRBV14 to TRBJ2-1, with TRBD2 matching 11 bases. This CDR3 spans 18 amino acids. V lost 4 bases, J lost 6 bases, and 14 bases stayed unmatched. Germline CDR1 SGHDN, CDR2 FVKESK. The CDR3 sequence: CASSLLDNLAGGSNEQFF. CDR3 DNA sequence: TGTGCCAGCAGCCTACTCGATAACCTAGCGGGAGGATCCAATGAGCAGTTCTTC.

The genes are TRBV11-2 and TRBJ2-7; 9 positions match TRBD2. This CDR3 comprises 15 residues. The germline V gene encodes CDR1 SGHAT and CDR2 FQNNGV. Trimming removed 4 bases from V and 2 bases from J; junction bases left unmatched: 6. The CDR3 DNA is TGTGCCAGCAGCTCTCAAGCGGGAGGCCCCTACGAGCAGTACTTC. This gives the protein CASSSQAGGPYEQYF.

The chain employs TRBV7-8 and TRBJ2-7; TRBD1 matches at 8 bases. This CDR3 has 14 residues. Looked up from germline, CDR1 is SGHVS and CDR2 is FQNEAQ. The V and J ends lost 0 bases and 7 bases, in that order; junction bases with no gene match: 5. The CDR3 loop reads CASSLAEDRVEQYF. CDR3 DNA sequence: TGTGCCAGCAGCTTAGCTGAGGACAGGGTAGAGCAGTACTTC.

The V call is TRBV6-1, the J call TRBJ2-5, with 8 nucleotides matching TRBD2. The CDR3 loop spans 14 amino acids. Germline CDR1 MNHNS, CDR2 SASEGT. V gave up 8 bases and J gave up 2 bases; unmatched junction bases: 7. The CDR3 coding sequence is TGTGCCAGCCGACTAGCGCGTAATCAAGAGACCCAGTACTTC. This codes for CASRLARNQETQYF.

This clone was found a few times. The chain carries TRBV6-2 or TRBV6-3 and TRBJ2-7; 11 positions match TRBD2. This CDR3 is 15 amino acids long. After removal of 4 bases from V and 2 bases from J, the junction contained 4 bases not matched to a gene. Germline assignment: CDR1 MNHEY and CDR2 SVGEGT. This chain's CDR3 is CASSSISGRAYEQYF. The CDR3 DNA reads as TGTGCCAGCAGTTCCATTAGCGGGAGGGCCTACGAGCAGTACTTC.

As to this clone: One end of the junction fails to match germline, which may point to a read error. V is TRBV19 and J is TRBJ2-3, with D possibly being TRBD2 (5 bases). Per the germline V gene, CDR1 is LNHDA and CDR2 is SQIVND (reference sequence). This CDR3 contains 15 residues. CDR3 sequence reads: CASSIGRDYTDTQYF. The CDR3 region has the DNA TGTGCCAGTAGCATAGGGAGAGATTACACAGATACGCAGTATTTT.

The J gene is TRBJ2-3, the V gene TRBV7-8; 7 bases match TRBD2. CDR1 SGHVS and CDR2 FQNEAQ come from the germline V gene. This CDR3 contains 15 residues. V was clipped by 1 base and J by 6 bases; unmatched bases: 7. Here the CDR3 DNA reads TGTGCCAGCAGCTTAGGGGGCGGGGGTTTGGATACGCAGTATTTT. The encoded protein is CASSLGGGGLDTQYF. Full variable domain (rest looked up from reference TRBV7-8 and TRBJ2-3): GAGVSQSPRYKVAKRGQDVALRCDPISGHVSLFWYQQALGQGPEFLTYFQNEAQLDKSGLPSDRFFAERPEGSVSTLKIQRTQQEDSAVYLCASSLGGGGLDTQYFGPGTRLTVL.

This clone was observed a handful of times. This sequence joins TRBV4-1 and TRBJ2-3, with 8 bases matching TRBD2. The V gene end was trimmed by 3 bases and the J gene end by 6 bases; junction bases not matched to a gene: 14. The germline V gene encodes CDR1 MGHRA and CDR2 YSYEKL. The CDR3 loop spans 17 amino acids. The CDR3 DNA is TGCGCCAGCAGCCACCTTTTGCGGGGGGCCCAGCGGGATACGCAGTATTTT. Translating gives CASSHLLRGAQRDTQYF.

J is TRBJ2-1 and V is TRBV7-8, with 10 bases matching TRBD2. Germline values: CDR1 SGHVS, CDR2 FQNEAQ. The V and J ends lost 3 bases and 4 bases, in that order; junction bases with no gene match: 21. This CDR3 has 21 amino acids. This CDR3 reads CASSFGRQREGKGKDYNEQFF. The DNA of the CDR3 is TGTGCCAGCAGCTTCGGTCGGCAGCGGGAGGGGAAGGGGAAAGATTACAATGAGCAGTTCTTC.

The V and J genes are TRBV6-1 and TRBJ2-3; D might be TRBD1 (5 bases). The CDR3 runs 15 residues. Looked up from germline, CDR1 is MNHNS and CDR2 is SASEGT. V lost 2 bases, J lost 3 bases, and 12 bases lay in between. For the CDR3, the DNA is TGTGCCAGCAGTGAAAACCAGGGCGTGACAGATACGCAGTATTTT. It specifies CASSENQGVTDTQYF.

This chain uses TRBV19 with TRBJ2-3; TRBD2 matches 8 bases. J lost 3 bases, V lost 5 bases, and 1 base had no gene match. The CDR3 runs 13 residues. Germline V gene sequence: CDR1 LNHDA, CDR2 SQIVND (reference sequence). CDR3: CASSGTRTDTQYF. For the CDR3, the DNA is TGTGCCAGTAGTGGGACTAGAACAGATACGCAGTATTTT. Full variable domain (rest looked up from reference TRBV19 and TRBJ2-3): DGGITQSPKYLFRKEGQNVTLSCEQNLNHDAMYWYRQDPGQGLRLIYYSQIVNDFQKGDIAEGYSVSREKKESFPLTVTSAQKNPTAFYLCASSGTRTDTQYFGPGTRLTVL.

The chain joins TRBV28 to TRBJ2-7, with 12 nucleotides matching TRBD2. The germline CDR1 and CDR2 sequences are MDHEN and SYDVKM. The CDR3 is made up of 15 amino acids. Losses at the gene ends were 5 bases for V and 6 bases for J; bases not matched to a gene: 8. The CDR3 DNA reads TGTGCCAGCAGTCCACAACTAGCGGGAGGAGGCGAGCAGTACTTC. It yields the protein CASSPQLAGGGEQYF.

The V and J genes are TRBV7-8 and TRBJ2-7; the D is unclear. The CDR3 runs to 11 residues. Trimming left V 5 bases short and J 3 bases short, with 5 bases between. Per germline, CDR1 SGHVS and CDR2 FQNEAQ. DNA for the CDR3: TGTGCCAGCAGCACTCACTACGAGCAGTACTTC. Amino acid sequence: CASSTHYEQYF.

The chain has TRBV2 and TRBJ1-2; perhaps TRBD1 as D (5 bases). V gave up 6 bases and J gave up 4 bases, with 12 bases separating them. CDR1 and CDR2 from the germline V gene are SNHLY and FYNNEI. The CDR3 is 13 amino acids. The CDR3 loop is CASRSRVGYGYTF. Written as DNA, the CDR3 is TGTGCCAGCAGGTCCAGGGTGGGCTATGGCTACACCTTC.